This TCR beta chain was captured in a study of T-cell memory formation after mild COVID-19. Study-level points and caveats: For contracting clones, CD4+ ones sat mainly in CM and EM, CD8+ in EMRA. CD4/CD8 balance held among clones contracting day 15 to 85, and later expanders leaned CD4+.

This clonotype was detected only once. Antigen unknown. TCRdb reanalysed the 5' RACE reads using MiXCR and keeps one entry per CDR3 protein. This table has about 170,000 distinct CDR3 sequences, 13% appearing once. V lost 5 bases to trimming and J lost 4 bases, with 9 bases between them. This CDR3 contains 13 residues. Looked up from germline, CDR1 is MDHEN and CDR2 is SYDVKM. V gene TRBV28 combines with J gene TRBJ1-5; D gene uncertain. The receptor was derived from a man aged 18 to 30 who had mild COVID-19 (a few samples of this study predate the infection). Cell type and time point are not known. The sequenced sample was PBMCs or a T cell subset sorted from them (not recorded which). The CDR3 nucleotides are TGTGCCAGCAGTGAAGGCCTTAATCAGCCCCAGCATTTT. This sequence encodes CASSEGLNQPQHF. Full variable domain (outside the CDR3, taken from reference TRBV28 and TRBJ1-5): DVKVTQSSRYLVKRTGEKVFLECVQDMDHENMFWYRQDPGLGLRLIYFSYDVKMKEKGDIPEGYSVSREKKERFSLILESASTNQTSMYLCASSEGLNQPQHFGDGTRLSIL.